This record covers a single T cell receptor beta chain. V lost 5 bases and J lost 2; bases outside the gene matches: 5. The length of the CDR3 is 15 residues. Germline CDR1 MNHEY, CDR2 SMNVEV (reference sequence). The data stem from a study of blood T cell repertoires in COVID-19. Turning to the study itself: The cDNA or gDNA used as material had been derived from T cells, B-cell-depleted T cells, or PBMCs.

Original analysis: Amplification of reference gene primers provided the estimated nucleated cell counts. Repertoires were generated with immunoSEQ multiplex PCR, while TCRdb's copy carries only in-frame clones and drops some. For V, J and clone size, that table is used; D and trimming come from the DNA. The sample holds under 250,000 clones; 80% to 90% are singletons and the top ten take over 3.5%. The clonotype originates from a woman aged 70 to 79 with acute or convalescent COVID-19. The sample was peripheral blood. V gene TRBV27 combines with J gene TRBJ1-2, with 10 bases identical to TRBD1. CDR3 DNA sequence: TGTGCCAGCAGTAGATGGGACAGGGGAAACTATGGCTACACCTTC. This codes for CASSRWDRGNYGYTF.